The entry that follows covers one TCR beta chain sequence. Its antigen is not known. This same CDR3 is encoded by further DNA sequences in the sample. The data belong to a study of shared clonotypes between healthy human individuals. General observations from the study: It was only blood that was sampled, and tissue repertoires likely differ.

Germline V gene data show CDR1 as SNHLY and CDR2 as FYNNEI. CDR3 size: 14 residues. Trimming took 0 bases from V and 4 from J, leaving 6 bases between them. At deep level, the assay was performed. Assay used: immunoSEQ multiplex PCR; TCRdb lists only in-frame clones, some missing. Among about 2 million clones, roughly 95% were seen once, and the ten largest hold 1% to 1.5%. Naive CD8 cells lacked CD45RO and underwent positive selection for CCR7, leaving out terminally differentiated effector memory CD45RA+ cells. The material sequenced was naive CD8+ T cells sorted from blood. The genes are TRBV2 and TRBJ2-2, with D possibly matching TRBD2 (6 bases). The receptor was isolated from a man aged 18 to 29 in good health. As DNA, the CDR3 is TGTGCCAGCAGTGAAGCGGGGGGCACCGGGGAGCTGTTTTTT. Amino acid sequence: CASSEAGGTGELFF.